These 5 T cell receptor beta chains were all obtained from the same sample, sequenced in a study of T cell repertoires in cytomegalovirus infection. One entry per CDR3 protein results from TCRdb running MiXCR on the reads. The profile shows 680,000 or so distinct CDR3 sequences, 35% to 45% of them singletons. What was sequenced was PBMCs. All receptors derive from a human donor in good health (CMV status not recorded). Some clones in this sample may be carry-over from other donors' samples.

Ten or more counts support this clonotype. The V and J genes are TRBV7-6 and TRBJ1-3; the D gene is possibly TRBD1 (6 bases). The CDR3 spans 13 residues. Trimming removed 5 bases at V and 2 bases at J, with 7 bases between. The germline CDR1 and CDR2 sequences are SGHVS and FNYEAQ. The CDR3 nucleotides read TGTGCCAGCAGCCGGGACACTGGAAACACCATATATTTT. Its translation is CASSRDTGNTIYF.

With respect to this clonotype: The junction does not match germline at one end; this may be a read error. The V call is TRBV14, the J call TRBJ2-7, with D unclear. The V gene's germline CDR1 is SGHDN and CDR2 FVKESK. The CDR3 is made up of 15 amino acids. This chain's CDR3 is CASSQGRRGSYELYF. For the CDR3, the DNA is TGTGCCAGCAGCCAAGGTCGTCGCGGATCCTACGAGCTGTACTTC.

The chain has TRBV19 and TRBJ1-2; possibly TRBD1 for D (5 bases). V was cut by 8 bases and J by 6 bases, with 22 bases left in between. Per the germline V gene, CDR1 is LNHDA and CDR2 is SQIVND (reference sequence). The CDR3 length is 15 residues. CDR3: CASSIRGGPSHGYTF. The CDR3 DNA is TGTGCCAGTTCCATACGGGGGGGACCCAGCCATGGCTACACCTTC.

J is TRBJ2-5 and V is TRBV20-1; D ambiguous. V was trimmed by 3 bases and J by 4 bases, leaving 12 bases between them. Germline CDR1 reads DFQATT; CDR2 reads SNEGSKA (reference sequence). CDR3 length: 13 amino acids. The CDR3 here is CSASRTKGETQYF. The CDR3 region has the DNA TGCAGTGCTAGTCGGACGAAGGGAGAGACCCAGTACTTC.

This clonotype was counted only a few times. This rearrangement joins TRBV27 to TRBJ2-1, with D perhaps given as TRBD1 or TRBD2 (6 bases each). The CDR3 is 12 amino acids. Trimming removed 7 bases from V and 7 bases from J, with 11 bases in between. CDR1 and CDR2 from the germline V gene are MNHEY and SMNVEV (reference sequence). CDR3: CASTTGRNEQFF. The DNA of the CDR3 is TGTGCCAGCACTACAGGGAGGAATGAGCAGTTCTTC.